Each of the 27 T cell receptor beta chains below was sequenced from the same sample in a study of T cells after posttransplantation cyclophosphamide. Cyclophosphamide on days +3 and +4 followed busulfan-fludarabine conditioning and a marrow graft. Profiling relied on immunoSEQ multiplex PCR, and the TCRdb table lists in-frame clones only, not all of them. The data show over 8,500 clones, around 80% seen once. This specimen consisted of PBMCs, obtained after allogeneic stem cell transplant with posttransplant cyclophosphamide. These receptors all stem from a female patient between 50 and 60 years old who received an allogeneic stem cell transplant from a related donor, was CMV-positive, and had no GVHD. Among the T cells, some may be from the graft donor.

The chain couples TRBV2 to TRBJ1-5; maybe TRBD1 (5 bases). V was clipped by 6 bases and J by 6 bases, with 12 bases between them. Germline lookup yields CDR1 SNHLY and CDR2 FYNNEI. CDR3 length: 13 residues. CDR3 in DNA: TGTGCCAGCAGCGAACAGGTGGGTCAGCCCCAGCATTTT. As protein: CASSEQVGQPQHF.

V is TRBV19 and J is TRBJ1-5; 8 bases are shared with TRBD1. The CDR3 extends over 16 amino acids. Trimming cost V 3 bases and J 2 bases; bases outside gene matches: 6. Germline lookup yields CDR1 LNHDA and CDR2 SQIVND (reference sequence). CDR3 DNA: TGTGCCAGTAGTATTTCAGGGGGCTACGGCAATCAGCCCCAGCATTTT. This codes for CASSISGGYGNQPQHF.

This rearrangement joins TRBV9 to TRBJ1-6; D perhaps matches TRBD1 (6 bases). Trimming took off 0 bases at V and 6 bases at J, with 10 bases between the two ends. This CDR3 is 15 amino acids long. Germline CDR1 is SGDLS and CDR2 is YYNGEE. The CDR3 nucleotides are TGTGCCAGCAGCGTAGGGGGACAACCTAATTCACCCCTCCACTTT. Translation: CASSVGGQPNSPLHF.

J is TRBJ2-7 and V is TRBV7-9, with TRBD1 matching over 8 bases. V lost 3 bases, J lost 6 bases, and 4 bases stayed unmatched. The CDR3 is 13 residues long. Germline V gene sequence: CDR1 SEHNR, CDR2 FQNEAQ (reference sequence). CDR3 sequence: CASSFWTGREQYF. CDR3 nucleotides: TGTGCCAGCAGCTTTTGGACAGGGCGCGAGCAGTACTTC.

The chain couples TRBV5-1 to TRBJ1-2; D possibly corresponds to TRBD1 (5 bases). V dropped 4 bases and J dropped 0 bases, with 10 bases sitting between them. In germline, CDR1 is SGHRS, CDR2 YFSETQ. CDR3 length: 14 residues. The CDR3 sequence is CASSPGSANYGYTF. The CDR3 coding sequence is TGCGCCAGCAGCCCAGGGTCAGCTAACTATGGCTACACCTTC.

The chain couples TRBV7-5 to TRBJ1-1. TRBV7-5 is annotated as a pseudogene. The CDR3 has 17 residues. The CDR3 loop reads CARSPPRRGLNRTEAFF. In nucleotides, the CDR3 is TGTGCCAGAAGCCCGCCCCGGCGGGGATTAAATCGCACTGAAGCTTTCTTT.

This chain's CDR3 is CASSPQGQGGYTF. The DNA for the CDR3 is TGTGCCAGTAGTCCACAGGGGCAAGGCGGCTACACCTTC. The chain joins TRBV19 to TRBJ1-2; 7 nucleotides line up with TRBD1. V shed 5 bases, J shed 8 bases, and the junction held 8 bases outside the gene matches. The CDR3 consists of 13 residues. Germline V gene data show CDR1 as LNHDA and CDR2 as SQIVND (reference sequence).

The genes are TRBV11-1 and TRBJ2-3; 11 bases line up with TRBD1. This CDR3 has 15 residues. The germline CDR1 and CDR2 sequences are SGHAT and FQDESV (reference sequence). J gave up 7 bases and V 5 bases, and 8 bases lay outside the gene matches. CDR3 bases: TGTGCCAGCAGCCCGGGGGACAGGGGGTGGCATACGCAGTATTTT. Amino acid sequence: CASSPGDRGWHTQYF.

The chain employs TRBV5-5 and TRBJ1-2, with 9 bases aligning to TRBD1. After removal of 0 bases from V and 10 bases from J, the junction contained 10 bases not matched to a gene. The CDR3 spans 15 residues. Germline CDR1 reads SGHKS; CDR2 reads YYEKEE (reference sequence). CDR3 in DNA: TGTGCCAGCAGCTTGGCTGGAGGTGGGACAGGGATCTACACCTTC. Its translation is CASSLAGGGTGIYTF.

CDR3 nucleotide sequence: TGCAGCGACAGGGACAAGGGTACCTACGAGCAGTACTTC. This codes for CSDRDKGTYEQYF. The chain recombines TRBV29-1 with TRBJ2-7; possible D gene TRBD1, 6 bases. The CDR3 has 13 amino acids. The V gene lost 7 bases and the J gene lost 2 bases, with 15 bases spanning the gap. The germline CDR1 and CDR2 sequences are SQVTM and ANQGSEA.

This clone occurred once. The V and J genes are TRBV7-9 and TRBJ2-1, with a possible D match to TRBD2 (7 bases). V lost 10 bases to trimming and J lost 7 bases, with 20 bases between them. CDR3 length equals 14 residues. Germline-derived CDR1 and CDR2 are SEHNR and FQNEAQ (reference sequence). The CDR3 spells CAILEAGAGNEQFF. The CDR3 DNA reads TGTGCCATTCTGGAGGCGGGGGCCGGGAATGAGCAGTTCTTC.

The genes are TRBV6-1 and TRBJ1-5; D not certain. From germline, CDR1 is MNHNS and CDR2 SASEGT. This CDR3 region has 13 residues. V was trimmed by 1 base and J by 6 bases, leaving 7 bases between them. Here the CDR3 DNA reads TGTGCCAGCAGTGAAGTATATGTTCAGCCCCAGCATTTT. Protein product: CASSEVYVQPQHF.

This chain joins TRBV7-2 and TRBJ1-5, with D maybe TRBD1 (6 bases). The CDR3 contains 15 residues. Per germline, CDR1 SGHTA and CDR2 FQGNSA. With 5 bases removed from V and 6 bases from J, the gap between germline ends came to 17 bases. The CDR3 DNA is TGTGCCAGCAGCCCGGAGGGGGGCGGGGGTCAGCCCCAGCATTTT. This sequence encodes CASSPEGGGGQPQHF.

The chain is built from TRBV7-2 and TRBJ1-2; no reliable D call. The germline CDR1 and CDR2 sequences are SGHTA and FQGNSA. V lost 4 bases and J 8 bases, leaving 8 bases between the germline ends. The CDR3 covers 11 residues. As DNA, the CDR3 is TGTGCCAGCAGCTCCTCAGGAGGCTACACCTTC. Its translation: CASSSSGGYTF.

Here the CDR3 DNA reads TGTGCCAGTAGTGCCCACAGGTCGGTAGACACTGAAGCTTTCTTT. This sequence encodes CASSAHRSVDTEAFF. V gene TRBV19 combines with J gene TRBJ1-1; TRBD1 might be the D (5 bases). CDR1 and CDR2 (germline): LNHDA, SQIVND (reference sequence). The V gene lost 5 bases and the J gene lost 3 bases, with 16 bases spanning the gap. The length of the CDR3 is 15 residues.

V gene TRBV11-2 combines with J gene TRBJ2-5; possibly TRBD1 for D (6 bases). Trimming removed 2 bases at V and 5 bases at J, with 18 bases between. Per the germline V gene, CDR1 is SGHAT and CDR2 is FQNNGV. CDR3 length equals 16 residues. The CDR3 loop reads CASSLLLDRFSETQYF. In DNA form, the CDR3 reads TGTGCCAGCAGCTTACTCCTCGACAGGTTTTCGGAGACCCAGTACTTC.

The chain is built from TRBV5-4 and TRBJ1-2; 8 positions agree with TRBD1. The J segment lost 8 bases and the V segment lost 0 bases, leaving 9 bases of the junction unmatched. Germline CDR1 reads SGHNT; CDR2 reads YYREEE (reference sequence). The CDR3 loop spans 15 amino acids. The CDR3 loop is CASSLDGRGRVGYTF. The CDR3 DNA reads as TGTGCCAGCAGCTTGGACGGCAGGGGGCGAGTCGGCTACACCTTC.

This clone was detected once. The gene calls are TRBV5-1 and TRBJ2-5; possible D gene TRBD2, 5 bases. V was trimmed by 0 bases and J by 3 bases, leaving 21 bases between them. The V gene's germline CDR1 is SGHRS and CDR2 YFSETQ. This CDR3 has 18 amino acids. CDR3 in DNA: TGCGCCAGCAGCTTGGGGTCCGATAGGGAGTATAGAAAAGAGACCCAGTACTTC. The encoded protein is CASSLGSDREYRKETQYF.

This rearrangement joins TRBV19 to TRBJ1-4; D is undetermined. Trimming removed 3 bases from V and 0 bases from J, with 14 bases in between. In germline, CDR1 is LNHDA, CDR2 SQIVND (reference sequence). The CDR3 has 17 amino acids. The CDR3 DNA reads TGTGCCAGTAGTATTGGTGGTGGCCCCGCAACTAATGAAAAACTGTTTTTT. Residues: CASSIGGGPATNEKLFF.

This chain links TRBV5-1 with TRBJ2-5; 11 positions agree with TRBD2. The length of the CDR3 is 16 residues. Germline V gene sequence: CDR1 SGHRS, CDR2 YFSETQ. V lost 2 bases and J lost 4; bases outside the gene matches: 7. The CDR3 loop reads CASSFSTSGSGETQYF. CDR3 sequence (DNA): TGCGCCAGCAGCTTCTCAACTAGCGGGAGTGGAGAGACCCAGTACTTC.

The V call is TRBV19, the J call TRBJ2-5; tentatively, D is TRBD1 (6 bases). The CDR3 is 15 residues long. From germline, CDR1 is LNHDA and CDR2 SQIVND (reference sequence). Trimming removed 4 bases at V and 3 bases at J, with 15 bases between. The CDR3 sequence is CASSKQTGSEETQYF. The CDR3 DNA reads as TGTGCCAGTAGTAAACAAACAGGGAGTGAAGAGACCCAGTACTTC.

The chain combines TRBV6-1 with TRBJ1-2; D unresolved. CDR1 is MNHNS, CDR2 SASEGT, per germline. This CDR3 spans 13 amino acids. V was pared by 6 bases and J by 4 bases, with 12 bases between. Here the CDR3 reads CASRNSQLYGYTF. In DNA form, the CDR3 reads TGTGCCAGCAGGAATTCACAGCTCTATGGCTACACCTTC.

This clone was detected a few times. V usage is TRBV5-5 and J usage is TRBJ2-7, with D maybe TRBD1 (6 bases). This CDR3 has 14 amino acids. CDR1 SGHKS and CDR2 YYEKEE come from the germline V gene (reference sequence). Trimming left V 0 bases short and J 3 bases short, with 10 bases between. CDR3 nucleotide sequence: TGTGCCAGCAGCTTGGTACCACAGGGCTACGAGCAGTACTTC. It is translated as CASSLVPQGYEQYF.

The V gene is TRBV2, the J gene TRBJ2-1; possibly TRBD2 for D (6 bases). The V end lost 5 bases, the J end lost 7 bases, and 9 bases lay between the germline ends. Germline lookup yields CDR1 SNHLY and CDR2 FYNNEI. CDR3 length equals 12 residues. CDR3 residues: CASSPEGNEQFF. DNA for the CDR3: TGTGCCAGCAGTCCGGAGGGGAATGAGCAGTTCTTC.

This rearrangement joins TRBV5-1 to TRBJ2-5, with 9 bases that match TRBD2. After removal of 4 bases from V and 3 bases from J, the junction contained 4 bases not matched to a gene. This CDR3 has 14 residues. Looked up from germline, CDR1 is SGHRS and CDR2 is YFSETQ. DNA for the CDR3: TGCGCCAGCAGCATACGACTAGCGGAAGAGACCCAGTACTTC. As protein: CASSIRLAEETQYF.

This clone was counted a few times. This rearrangement joins TRBV5-1 to TRBJ2-4; a weak D match, TRBD2 (6 bases). Per the germline V gene, CDR1 is SGHRS and CDR2 is YFSETQ. The CDR3 has 14 amino acids. Deletions cut 6 bases from V and 0 bases from J, with 10 bases between. CDR3 sequence (DNA): TGCGCCAGCATGGAGGGGACAGCCAAAAACATTCAGTACTTC. Protein product: CASMEGTAKNIQYF.

V usage is TRBV10-3 and J usage is TRBJ2-1; 8 nucleotides line up with TRBD1. V dropped 10 bases and J dropped 7; count of bases not matched to a gene: 15. The CDR3 spans 15 residues. Germline V CDR1 and CDR2: ENHRY, SYGVKD. The CDR3 spells CASELPGQGRNEQFF. The CDR3 nucleotides are TGTGCCAGCGAGCTGCCAGGACAGGGTCGGAATGAGCAGTTCTTC.